This T cell receptor (beta chain) was captured in a study of blood T cell repertoires in COVID-19. CDR1 is MNHNY and CDR2 is SVGAGI in the germline V gene (reference sequence). V lost 8 bases and J 3 bases, leaving 20 bases between the germline ends. The CDR3 consists of 15 residues. Clones were sequenced by immunoSEQ multiplex PCR, and TCRdb holds only the in-frame ones, with some missing. The sample yields more than 250,000 clones, 85% to 90% seen once. Material for sequencing was peripheral blood. The sequence derives from a woman between 45 and 65 years old with COVID-19, enrolled during active disease. The chain recombines TRBV6-6 with TRBJ2-7, with D possibly being TRBD1 (6 bases). CDR3 region: CASRLGGEGNYEQYF. DNA of the CDR3: TGTGCCAGCCGTCTAGGGGGAGAGGGGAACTACGAGCAGTACTTC.